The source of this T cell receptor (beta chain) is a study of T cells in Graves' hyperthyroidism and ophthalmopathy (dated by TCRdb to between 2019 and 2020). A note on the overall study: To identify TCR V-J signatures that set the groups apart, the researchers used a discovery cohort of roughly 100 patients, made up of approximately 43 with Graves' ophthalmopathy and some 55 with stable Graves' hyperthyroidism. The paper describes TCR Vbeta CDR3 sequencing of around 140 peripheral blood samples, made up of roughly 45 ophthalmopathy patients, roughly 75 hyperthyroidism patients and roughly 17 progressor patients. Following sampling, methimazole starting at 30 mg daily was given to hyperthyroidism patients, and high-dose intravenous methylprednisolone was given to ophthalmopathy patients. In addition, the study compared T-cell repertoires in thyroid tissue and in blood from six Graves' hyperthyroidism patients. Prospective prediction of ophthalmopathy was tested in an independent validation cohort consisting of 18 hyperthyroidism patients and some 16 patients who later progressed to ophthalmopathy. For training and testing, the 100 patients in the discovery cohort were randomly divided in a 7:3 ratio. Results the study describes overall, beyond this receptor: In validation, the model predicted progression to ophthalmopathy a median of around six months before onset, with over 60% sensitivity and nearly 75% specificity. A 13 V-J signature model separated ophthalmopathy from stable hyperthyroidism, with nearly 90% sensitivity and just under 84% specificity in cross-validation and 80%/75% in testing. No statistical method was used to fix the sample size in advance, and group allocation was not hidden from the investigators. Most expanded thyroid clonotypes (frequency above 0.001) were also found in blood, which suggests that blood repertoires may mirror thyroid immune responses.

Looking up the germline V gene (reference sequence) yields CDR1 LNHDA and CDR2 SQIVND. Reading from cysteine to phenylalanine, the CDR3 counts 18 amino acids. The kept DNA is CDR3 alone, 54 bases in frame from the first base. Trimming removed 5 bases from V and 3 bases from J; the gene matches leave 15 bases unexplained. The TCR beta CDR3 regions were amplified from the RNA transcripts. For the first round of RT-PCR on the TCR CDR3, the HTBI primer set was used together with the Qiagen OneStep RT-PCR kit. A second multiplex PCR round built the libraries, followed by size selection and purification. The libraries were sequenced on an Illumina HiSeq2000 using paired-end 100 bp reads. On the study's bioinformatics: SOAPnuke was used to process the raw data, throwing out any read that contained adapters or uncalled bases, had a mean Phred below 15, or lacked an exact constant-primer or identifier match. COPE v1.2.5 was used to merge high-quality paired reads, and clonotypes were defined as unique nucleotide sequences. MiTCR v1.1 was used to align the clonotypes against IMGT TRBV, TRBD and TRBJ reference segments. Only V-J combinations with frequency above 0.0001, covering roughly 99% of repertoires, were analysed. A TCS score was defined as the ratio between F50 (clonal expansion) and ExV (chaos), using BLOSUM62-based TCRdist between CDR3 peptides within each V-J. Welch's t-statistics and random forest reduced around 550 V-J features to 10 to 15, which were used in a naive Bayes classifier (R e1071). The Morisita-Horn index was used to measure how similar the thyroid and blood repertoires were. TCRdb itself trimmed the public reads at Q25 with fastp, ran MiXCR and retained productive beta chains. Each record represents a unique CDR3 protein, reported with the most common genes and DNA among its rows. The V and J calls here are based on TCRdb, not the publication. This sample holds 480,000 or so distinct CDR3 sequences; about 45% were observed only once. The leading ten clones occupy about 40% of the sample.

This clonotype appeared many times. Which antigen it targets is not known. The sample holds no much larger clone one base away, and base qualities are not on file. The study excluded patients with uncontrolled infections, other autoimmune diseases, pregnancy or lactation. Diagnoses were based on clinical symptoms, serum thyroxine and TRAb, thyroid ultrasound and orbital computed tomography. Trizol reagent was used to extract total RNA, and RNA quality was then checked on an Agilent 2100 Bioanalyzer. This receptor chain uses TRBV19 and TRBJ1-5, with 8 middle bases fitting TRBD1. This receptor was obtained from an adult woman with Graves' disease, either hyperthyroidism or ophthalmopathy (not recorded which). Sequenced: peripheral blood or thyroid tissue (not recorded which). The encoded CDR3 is CASSQGASSSLPNQPQHF. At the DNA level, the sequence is TGTGCCAGTAGTCAGGGGGCCAGCAGCAGCTTGCCCAATCAGCCCCAGCATTTT. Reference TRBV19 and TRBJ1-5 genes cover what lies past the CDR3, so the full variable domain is DGGITQSPKYLFRKEGQNVTLSCEQNLNHDAMYWYRQDPGQGLRLIYYSQIVNDFQKGDIAEGYSVSREKKESFPLTVTSAQKNPTAFYLCASSQGASSSLPNQPQHFGDGTRLSIL.